Following are 8 T cell receptor beta chains from one sample sequenced in a study of cytomegalovirus exposure and HLA in healthy donors. The PCR was carried out with 60 Vbeta primers and 13 Jbeta primers. The table came from immunoSEQ multiplex PCR; TCRdb's copy has only in-frame clones and leaves some out. The table lists 100,000 to 150,000 clones, 79% of them singletons, with 2% in the top ten. The sequenced material came from PBMCs. The receptors come from a man between 18 and 29 years old in good health and CMV-seronegative.

The genes are TRBV7-6 and TRBJ2-1; D perhaps matches TRBD2 (5 bases). The V gene lost 1 base and the J gene lost 0 bases, with 16 bases spanning the gap. The germline gives CDR1 SGHVS, CDR2 FNYEAQ. The CDR3 totals 18 residues. In DNA form, the CDR3 reads TGTGCCAGCAGCTTAGGGTCCCACCTAGCAAGCTCCTACAATGAGCAGTTCTTC. As protein: CASSLGSHLASSYNEQFF.

This clone was detected a few times. The chain has TRBV27 and TRBJ2-4; tentative D call: TRBD2 (5 bases). Germline V gives CDR1 MNHEY, CDR2 SMNVEV (reference sequence). The CDR3 is 17 amino acids. The V gene lost 5 bases and the J gene lost 0 bases, with 17 bases spanning the gap. The chain's CDR3 is CASSPRTAALAKNIQYF. CDR3 coding DNA: TGTGCCAGCAGTCCTCGTACAGCGGCCCTAGCCAAAAACATTCAGTACTTC.

The count of this clone is one. The chain is built from TRBV5-8 and TRBJ1-1, with D perhaps matching TRBD1 (5 bases). Germline V lookup: CDR1 SGHTS, CDR2 YDEGEE. Between the trimmed V and J ends, which lost 5 bases and 10 bases, there was a span of 21 bases. CDR3 size: 14 residues. CDR3 region: CASRLTTALRRAFF. The CDR3 DNA is TGTGCCAGCAGGCTAACGACAGCCCTCCGAAGAGCTTTCTTT.

In DNA, the CDR3 is TGTGCCAGCAGTCACCGGCCCCGGGACAGTTCATGTGGCTACACCTTC. Its translation: CASSHRPRDSSCGYTF. The chain has TRBV6-6 and TRBJ1-2; 7 positions agree with TRBD1. Germline CDR1 MNHNY, CDR2 SVGAGI (reference sequence). V dropped 5 bases and J dropped 7; count of bases not matched to a gene: 16. The CDR3 loop spans 16 amino acids.

This clone was seen only a few times. V gene TRBV29-1 combines with J gene TRBJ1-1, with a tentative D call TRBD1 (6 bases). Deletions cut 7 bases from V and 0 bases from J, with 12 bases between. This CDR3 comprises 13 residues. Germline loops: CDR1 SQVTM, CDR2 ANQGSEA. The CDR3 DNA is TGCAGCGGGGCTGGACAGATGAACACTGAAGCTTTCTTT. Its protein is CSGAGQMNTEAFF.

The chain combines TRBV7-9 with TRBJ1-4; D remains unclear. The CDR3 has 15 amino acids. Trimming stripped 1 base from V and 8 bases from J, with 14 bases between. Germline lookup yields CDR1 SEHNR and CDR2 FQNEAQ (reference sequence). The CDR3 region has the DNA TGTGCCAGCAGCTTAGATCGGAGGGAGTTGGAAAAACTGTTTTTT. The encoded protein is CASSLDRRELEKLFF.

The chain is built from TRBV5-6 and TRBJ2-1; TRBD2 might be the D (6 bases). This CDR3 is 15 amino acids long. Per germline, CDR1 SGHDT and CDR2 YYEEEE. V shed 4 bases and J shed 2 bases, with 13 bases lying between them. This chain's CDR3 is CASSGRWGTYNEQFF. The CDR3 DNA is TGTGCCAGCAGCGGGAGGTGGGGGACCTACAATGAGCAGTTCTTC.

The chain recombines TRBV7-8 with TRBJ2-1; TRBD2 might be the D (6 bases). This CDR3 spans 17 amino acids. Trimming pared 5 bases from V and 1 base from J, leaving 18 bases between. Germline lookup yields CDR1 SGHVS and CDR2 FQNEAQ. The CDR3 sequence is CASSPRPGLESYNEQFF. As DNA, the CDR3 is TGTGCCAGCAGCCCACGGCCGGGACTCGAATCCTACAATGAGCAGTTCTTC.